These T cell receptor beta chains were read from a single sample in a study of Ad26.COV2.S vaccination and SARS-CoV-2 variants. Profiled with immunoSEQ multiplex PCR; TCRdb holds only in-frame clones, not every one. The repertoire consists of fewer than 300,000 clones, with around 87% occurring once and the leading ten covering about 3.5%. The sequenced sample was peripheral blood, obtained in a trial of Ad26.COV2.S vaccine versus placebo. The receptors were sampled from a person aged 18 to 65 who received the Ad26.COV2.S COVID-19 vaccine or a placebo. Both conserved end residues are part of each CDR3. A D gene is named only where the DNA matches it firmly. Only some rows state a clone size, as once, few, many or a class for expanded clones.

14,TRBV5-6,.,.,TRBJ1-2,CASSLRAGDSGYTF,TGTGCCAGCAGCTTGAGAGCAGGGGATTCCGGCTACACCTTC
11,TRBV29-1,.,.,TRBJ1-1,CSVGLNTEAFF,TGCAGCGTTGGATTAAACACTGAAGCTTTCTTT
17,TRBV23-1,TRBD2,once,TRBJ2-1,CASSQPPGTSGNNEQFF,TGCGCCAGCAGTCAACCACCTGGGACTAGCGGGAACAATGAGCAGTTCTTC
14,TRBV5-4,TRBD2,.,TRBJ2-2,CASSLQLAVGELFF,TGTGCCAGCAGCTTGCAACTAGCGGTCGGGGAGCTGTTTTTT
14,TRBV4-2,TRBD1,.,TRBJ1-2,CASSRGDRGYGYTF,TGTGCCAGCAGCCGGGGGGACAGGGGCTATGGCTACACCTTC
15,TRBV4-1,TRBD1,.,TRBJ2-1,CASSPGGSSYNEQFF,TGCGCCAGCAGCCCAGGGGGCAGCTCCTACAATGAGCAGTTCTTC
11,TRBV2,.,few,TRBJ2-2,CASSPTGELFF,TGTGCCAGCAGCCCAACCGGGGAGCTGTTTTTT
17,TRBV6-2/TRBV6-3,TRBD1,.,TRBJ1-6,CASSYSSRNRGYSPLHF,TGTGCCAGCAGTTACTCGTCAAGGAACAGGGGCTATTCACCCCTCCACTTT
11,TRBV5-6,.,few,TRBJ1-2,CASSLLGGYTF,TGTGCCAGCAGCTTGTTGGGTGGCTACACCTTC
21,TRBV10-2,TRBD1,.,TRBJ2-5,CASSGSLRGRNDAMKSETQYF,TGCGCCAGCAGTGGATCACTCAGGGGGCGCAACGACGCTATGAAATCGGAGACCCAGTACTTC
12,TRBV30,TRBD1,few,TRBJ1-2,CAWGTGNYGYTF,TGTGCCTGGGGGACAGGGAACTATGGCTACACCTTC
15,TRBV27,.,once,TRBJ2-3,CASSSDLAVTDTQYF,TGTGCCAGCAGTTCCGATCTGGCCGTCACAGATACGCAGTATTTT
13,TRBV11-2,.,.,TRBJ2-7,CASSLEPLYEQYF,TGTGCCAGCAGCTTAGAGCCCCTCTACGAGCAGTACTTC
16,TRBV14,TRBD1,.,TRBJ2-7,CASSPLRTGSPYEQYF,TGTGCCAGCAGCCCCCTAAGGACAGGGTCCCCCTATGAGCAGTACTTC
15,TRBV5-1,TRBD2,.,TRBJ2-2,CASSRGLARTGELFF,TGCGCCAGCAGCAGAGGACTAGCCCGCACCGGGGAGCTGTTTTTT
15,TRBV5-1,.,.,TRBJ2-1,CASSEAQGFYNEQFF,TGCGCCAGCAGCGAGGCACAAGGCTTCTACAATGAGCAGTTCTTC
15,TRBV5-1,.,few,TRBJ1-1,CASSSTGGRNTEAFF,TGCGCCAGCAGCTCCACCGGAGGGCGGAACACTGAAGCTTTCTTT
11,TRBV27,.,once,TRBJ2-3,CASRLTDTQYF,TGTGCCAGCAGGCTCACAGATACGCAGTATTTT
17,TRBV3-1/TRBV3-2,.,.,TRBJ1-3,CASSRGELTISGNTIYF,TGTGCCAGCAGCCGAGGGGAACTTACGATCTCTGGAAACACCATATATTTT
13,TRBV29-1,.,.,TRBJ1-1,CSVRFGGNTEAFF,TGCAGCGTTCGGTTTGGTGGGAACACTGAAGCTTTCTTT
11,TRBV30,.,once,TRBJ2-7,CAWSVAGSLHF,TGTGCCTGGAGTGTGGCCGGGTCGTTGCACTTC
13,TRBV5-1,.,once,TRBJ2-7,CASSLDSRYEQYF,TGCGCCAGCAGCCTAGACAGTAGGTACGAGCAGTACTTC
17,TRBV21-1,.,.,TRBJ2-1,CASSPPKNGQKSGKEFF,TGTGCCAGCAGCCCACCTAAGAACGGACAGAAGAGCGGGAAGGAGTTCTTC
15,TRBV29-1,.,.,TRBJ1-1,CSVVSWARGNTEAFF,TGCAGCGTTGTTTCCTGGGCCAGGGGGAACACTGAAGCTTTCTTT
12,TRBV7-9,TRBD1,once,TRBJ1-1,CASSRDRDEAFF,TGTGCCAGCAGCCGGGACAGGGATGAAGCTTTCTTT
16,TRBV11-2,.,.,TRBJ1-3,CASSLRGPGSGNTIYF,TGTGCCAGCAGCCTCCGGGGGCCAGGGTCTGGAAACACCATATATTTT
14,TRBV10-1,TRBD1,.,TRBJ1-4,CASSTGQGYEKLFF,TGCGCCAGCTCGACCGGACAGGGTTATGAAAAACTGTTTTTT
15,TRBV5-4,.,once,TRBJ1-1,CASSLDGQENTEAFF,TGTGCCAGCAGCTTGGACGGGCAGGAGAACACTGAAGCTTTCTTT
10,TRBV6-5,TRBD1,.,TRBJ1-2,CASADRGGTF,TGTGCCAGCGCCGACAGGGGGGGGACCTTC
16,TRBV15,TRBD2,.,TRBJ2-5,CATSRDLGLAGETQYF,TGTGCCACCAGCAGAGATTTGGGACTAGCGGGTGAGACCCAGTACTTC
14,TRBV7-2,.,.,TRBJ1-2,CASSWAPTLNGYTF,TGTGCCAGCAGCTGGGCCCCTACATTGAATGGCTACACCTTC